The clone carrying this T cell receptor beta chain showed up many times. Its antigen is unknown. TCRdb processed the 5' RACE reads anew with MiXCR; each CDR3 protein has one entry. The sample has about 350,000 distinct CDR3 sequences, under 25% seen once. The sample belongs to a study of T-cell memory formation after mild COVID-19. Findings of the study overall: The CD4+ clones that contracted clustered mainly within CM and EM, and the CD8+ clones concentrated in EMRA.

Trimming shortened V by 3 bases and J by 5 bases, and 16 bases separated the two germline ends. There are 15 residues in the CDR3. The TCR was taken from a man between 18 and 35 years old who had mild COVID-19 (a few samples of this study predate the infection). Cell type and time point are not known. The sample was PBMCs or a T cell subset sorted from them (not recorded which). J is TRBJ1-1 and V is TRBV12-3 or TRBV12-4, with no clear D. In DNA, the CDR3 is TGTGCCAGCAGTTTGATCGAGGTACTTGGGACTGAAGCTTTCTTT. Encoded protein: CASSLIEVLGTEAFF.